This T cell receptor (beta chain) was sequenced during a study of CD8+CD57+ T cells in acquired aplastic anemia. This CDR3 has 12 amino acids. Germline values: CDR1 SGHTA, CDR2 FQGNSA. Trimming removed 2 bases from V and 4 bases from J, with 4 bases in between. TCR beta VDJ and CDR3 were profiled, and genomic DNA was the template. TCRdb re-called the reads through MiXCR, storing one row per CDR3 protein. The table includes about 81,000 distinct CDR3 sequences, around 42% detected once. The genes are TRBV7-2 and TRBJ2-3, with D unclear. Sequencing used sorted CD4+, CD8+, or CD8+CD57+ T cells (not recorded which) from PBMCs. This TCR derives from a human donor in good health, serving as a control. CDR3 sequence reads: CASSLHADTQYF. In nucleotides, the CDR3 is TGTGCCAGCAGCTTACACGCAGATACGCAGTATTTT.